The 20 T cell receptor beta chains given below trace back to one sample, sequenced in a study of blood T cell repertoires in COVID-19. Repertoires were generated with immunoSEQ multiplex PCR, while TCRdb's copy carries only in-frame clones and drops some. The sample shows about 220,000 clones, 83% of them seen only once. Sequenced input: PBMCs or T cells enriched from blood (not recorded which). The receptor source for this set is a woman in her forties or fifties who had been exposed to COVID-19.

V usage is TRBV5-1 and J usage is TRBJ1-1; tentative D call: TRBD1 (6 bases). Germline CDR1 and CDR2: SGHRS and YFSETQ. Between the trimmed V and J ends, which lost 3 bases and 1 base, there was a span of 28 bases. The CDR3 runs to 20 residues. CDR3: CASSSNPTRQARAENTEAFF. As DNA, the CDR3 is TGCGCCAGCAGCTCCAACCCGACCAGACAGGCCCGCGCTGAGAACACTGAAGCTTTCTTT.

The chain is built from TRBV6-5 and TRBJ2-1; TRBD2 might be the D (7 bases). V lost 4 bases and J lost 2, with 12 bases in between. Germline V lookup: CDR1 MNHEY, CDR2 SVGAGI. The CDR3 is made up of 15 amino acids. CDR3 sequence reads: CASSFEGGTYNEQFF. DNA for the CDR3: TGTGCCAGCAGTTTTGAGGGGGGGACCTACAATGAGCAGTTCTTC.

CDR3 DNA: TGTGCCAGCAGCTTGGACAGAACCTACGAGCAGTACTTC. It is translated as CASSLDRTYEQYF. J is TRBJ2-7 and V is TRBV7-8; a weak D match, TRBD1 (6 bases). Germline CDR1 is SGHVS and CDR2 is FQNEAQ. Trimming removed 3 bases from V and 2 bases from J, with 8 bases in between. The CDR3 is made up of 13 amino acids.

V is TRBV5-4 and J is TRBJ2-1; 9 bases map to TRBD1. Losses at the gene ends were 6 bases for V and 8 bases for J; bases not matched to a gene: 6. The CDR3 runs 13 residues. Germline CDR1 is SGHNT and CDR2 is YYREEE (reference sequence). CDR3: CASTVTGGHEQFF. DNA for the CDR3: TGTGCCAGCACCGTGACAGGGGGTCATGAGCAGTTCTTC.

The rearrangement joins TRBV9 to TRBJ1-4, with no clear D. The CDR3 has 16 amino acids. V lost 0 bases and J 3 bases, leaving 12 bases between the germline ends. Germline CDR1 reads SGDLS; CDR2 reads YYNGEE. CDR3 protein: CASSVGGRDANEKLFF. The CDR3 region has the DNA TGTGCCAGCAGCGTAGGCGGGAGGGATGCTAATGAAAAACTGTTTTTT.

The gene calls are TRBV12-5 and TRBJ2-7; tentatively, D is TRBD1 (6 bases). Germline V gene data show CDR1 as LGHNT and CDR2 as FRNRAP. The V gene lost 0 bases and the J gene lost 8 bases, with 20 bases spanning the gap. The CDR3 consists of 16 residues. In DNA, the CDR3 is TGTGCTAGTGGTTTGGTAACGGTGGGGGCATCTGCGCAGCAGTACTTC. Translated: CASGLVTVGASAQQYF.

The chain recombines TRBV5-1 with TRBJ2-3; tentative D call: TRBD1 (6 bases). From germline, CDR1 is SGHRS and CDR2 YFSETQ. The CDR3 contains 15 residues. The V end was cut by 3 bases, the J end by 2 bases, with 13 bases between. CDR3: CASSSQGPPTDTQYF. DNA of the CDR3: TGCGCCAGCAGCTCGCAGGGGCCGCCCACAGATACGCAGTATTTT.

This sequence joins TRBV20-1 and TRBJ1-6; D not certain. CDR1 is DFQATT, CDR2 SNEGSKA, per germline (reference sequence). Trimming pared 3 bases from V and 4 bases from J, leaving 7 bases between. The CDR3 is 13 amino acids. CDR3 loop: CSASTYYNSPLHF. CDR3 nucleotides: TGCAGTGCTAGTACCTATTATAATTCACCCCTCCACTTT.

The chain couples TRBV29-1 to TRBJ1-2; TRBD1 matches at 8 bases. Germline V gene sequence: CDR1 SQVTM, CDR2 ANQGSEA. The CDR3 is 12 residues long. V trimming: 6 bases; J trimming: 4 bases; junction bases outside the gene matches: 4. The CDR3 reads CSVDREGYGYTF. The CDR3 bases are TGCAGCGTGGACAGGGAGGGCTATGGCTACACCTTC.

Of note for this clone: In the same sample, other DNA sequences code for this CDR3. V is TRBV11-2 and J is TRBJ1-2; a weak D match, TRBD1 (5 bases). Trimming shortened V by 1 base and J by 8 bases, and 14 bases separated the two germline ends. Germline CDR1 and CDR2: SGHAT and FQNNGV. This CDR3 is 14 amino acids long. CDR3 sequence (DNA): TGTGCCAGCAGCTTAGGAGGAGGGGCTGGGGGCTACACCTTC. It specifies CASSLGGGAGGYTF.

V usage is TRBV6-2 or TRBV6-3 and J usage is TRBJ2-7; weak D call: TRBD2 (7 bases). V was shortened by 5 bases and J by 3 bases, with 14 bases between the two germline ends. The CDR3 covers 14 residues. Germline-derived CDR1 and CDR2 are MNHEY and SVGEGT. CDR3 region: CASSAAGALYEQYF. The CDR3, as DNA: TGTGCCAGCAGTGCTGCGGGGGCACTCTACGAGCAGTACTTC.

The J gene is TRBJ1-2, the V gene TRBV28; no clear D gene. Germline V gene data show CDR1 as MDHEN and CDR2 as SYDVKM. The V and J ends lost 6 bases and 5 bases respectively, with 19 bases between them. The length of the CDR3 is 15 residues. The CDR3 here is CASRSRAAGEYGYTF. CDR3 DNA sequence: TGTGCCAGCAGGTCTCGGGCTGCCGGGGAGTATGGCTACACCTTC.

The chain combines TRBV2 with TRBJ2-7, with D possibly being TRBD2 (6 bases). V was clipped by 5 bases and J by 7 bases, with 12 bases between them. Germline V lookup: CDR1 SNHLY, CDR2 FYNNEI. CDR3 length: 12 amino acids. In DNA, the CDR3 is TGTGCCAGCAGTCCGAATGCGGGAGAGCAGTACTTC. It translates to CASSPNAGEQYF.

In its sample, this clone was seen once. The V gene is TRBV9, the J gene TRBJ2-2, with 15 bases aligning to TRBD2. V was pared by 4 bases and J by 4 bases, with 8 bases of the junction left unmatched. There are 18 residues in the CDR3. Germline CDR1 SGDLS, CDR2 YYNGEE. For the CDR3, the DNA is TGTGCCAGCAGCATCGGACTAGCGGGGGGGCCGGGCACCGGGGAGCTGTTTTTT. This codes for CASSIGLAGGPGTGELFF. The variable domain in full, completed from reference TRBV9 and TRBJ2-2, reads DSGVTQTPKHLITATGQRVTLRCSPRSGDLSVYWYQQSLDQGLQFLIQYYNGEERAKGNILERFSAQQFPDLHSELNLSSLELGDSALYFCASSIGLAGGPGTGELFFGEGSRLTVL.

J is TRBJ1-6 and V is TRBV18, with D uncertain. The V gene lost 3 bases and the J gene lost 9 bases, with 15 bases spanning the gap. CDR3 length: 15 amino acids. Germline V lookup: CDR1 KGHSH, CDR2 LQKENI. The CDR3, as DNA: TGTGCCAGCTCACCGAGGGCCACCCGAAGTTCACCCCTCCACTTT. Protein product: CASSPRATRSSPLHF. The full variable domain, its missing parts supplied by reference TRBV18 and TRBJ1-6, is NAGVMQNPRHLVRRRGQEARLRCSPMKGHSHVYWYRQLPEEGLKFMVYLQKENIIDESGMPKERFSAEFPKEGPSILRIQQVVRGDSAAYFCASSPRATRSSPLHFGNGTRLTVT.

This chain connects TRBV5-4 to TRBJ2-3; 7 nucleotides align to TRBD2. In germline, CDR1 is SGHNT, CDR2 YYREEE (reference sequence). The CDR3 is made up of 16 amino acids. Unmatched junction bases numbered 6, after V lost 0 bases and J lost 2 bases. The CDR3 loop reads CASSLGGGDPTDTQYF. In nucleotides, the CDR3 is TGTGCCAGCAGCTTGGGGGGGGGAGACCCCACAGATACGCAGTATTTT.

This clone came up once. This chain joins TRBV19 and TRBJ2-3; perhaps TRBD2 as D (6 bases). Germline V gene lookup returns CDR1 LNHDA and CDR2 SQIVND (reference sequence). V was shortened by 3 bases and J by 4 bases, with 14 bases between the two germline ends. The CDR3 length is 15 residues. CDR3 loop: CASSMGRRGADTQYF. The CDR3 coding sequence is TGTGCCAGTAGTATGGGAAGGAGGGGTGCAGATACGCAGTATTTT.

The V and J genes are TRBV10-3 and TRBJ1-1; D is perhaps TRBD1 (5 bases). Between the trimmed V and J ends, which lost 6 bases and 5 bases, there was a span of 13 bases. The CDR3 is made up of 13 amino acids. Germline CDR1 is ENHRY and CDR2 is SYGVKD. The CDR3 DNA sequence: TGTGCCATCAGGGAGCGGGGGGAGACTGAAGCTTTCTTT. Amino acid sequence: CAIRERGETEAFF.

The chain joins TRBV5-6 to TRBJ1-4, with D possibly TRBD1 on 5 matching bases. Germline assignment: CDR1 SGHDT and CDR2 YYEEEE. Trimming removed 4 bases at V and 7 bases at J, with 14 bases between. The CDR3 contains 14 residues. CDR3 nucleotide sequence: TGTGCCAGCAGCCAACAAACGGGACTTGAAAAACTGTTTTTT. It specifies CASSQQTGLEKLFF. The full variable domain, rest sourced from reference TRBV5-6 and TRBJ1-4, is DAGVTQSPTHLIKTRGQQVTLRCSPKSGHDTVSWYQQALGQGPQFIFQYYEEEERQRGNFPDRFSGHQFPNYSSELNVNALLLGDSALYLCASSQQTGLEKLFFGSGTQLSVL.

This clone was detected a few times. V and J are TRBV7-9 and TRBJ2-7; tentatively, D is TRBD2 (6 bases). Trimming cost V 1 base and J 5 bases, with 15 bases left between them. The germline gives CDR1 SEHNR, CDR2 FQNEAQ (reference sequence). This CDR3 has 15 amino acids. The CDR3 sequence: CASSLDGGPGDEQYF. The CDR3 coding sequence is TGTGCCAGCAGCTTAGACGGCGGCCCGGGAGACGAGCAGTACTTC.